These 18 T cell receptor beta chains came from one sample sequenced in a study of human T cells and chemical hapten exposure. As to time point: pre-sensitization, week 0. Treatment meaning: therapeutic diphenylcyclopropenone sensitization with weekly scalp DPC. TCRdb re-analysed the RACE reads in MiXCR, keeping a single row per CDR3 protein. The sample includes more than 250,000 distinct CDR3 sequences, about 9.4% of them seen just once. The material sequenced was whole blood, taken in connection with sensitization to the hapten diphenylcyclopropenone (DPC). The receptor set was obtained from a woman aged 40 to 55 with alopecia areata. Some clones in this sample may be carry-over from other donors' samples.

V gene TRBV28 combines with J gene TRBJ1-1; D gene uncertain. Trimming pared 6 bases from V and 0 bases from J, leaving 8 bases between. This CDR3 has 13 residues. Germline CDR1 reads MDHEN; CDR2 reads SYDVKM. The CDR3 nucleotides are TGTGCCAGCAGAAAGCAGATGAACACTGAAGCTTTCTTT. This sequence encodes CASRKQMNTEAFF.

This clonotype was counted many times. CDR3 bases: TGTGCCAGCAGCCGAGTATCTCAGCGACCCTCCTACGAGCAGTACTTC. This codes for CASSRVSQRPSYEQYF. The chain uses TRBV3-1 and TRBJ2-7; unclear D gene. Trimming pared 4 bases from V and 0 bases from J, leaving 16 bases between. The CDR3 consists of 16 residues. Looked up from germline, CDR1 is LGHDT and CDR2 is YNNKEL (reference sequence).

V usage is TRBV30 and J usage is TRBJ1-2, with D tentatively TRBD1 (5 bases). The CDR3 is made up of 13 amino acids. Germline V gene sequence: CDR1 GTSNPN, CDR2 SVGIG (reference sequence). Trimming cost V 4 bases and J 4 bases, with 13 bases left between them. The CDR3 sequence is CAWTLQGAYGYTF. In nucleotides, the CDR3 is TGTGCCTGGACCCTTCAAGGGGCCTATGGCTACACCTTC. Based on the CDR3 plus reference TRBV30 and TRBJ1-2, the full variable domain is SQTIHQWPATLVQPVGSPLSLECTVEGTSNPNLYWYRQAAGRGLQLLFYSVGIGQISSEVPQNLSASRPQDRQFILSSKKLLLSDSGFYLCAWTLQGAYGYTFGSGTRLTVV.

The chain is built from TRBV6-2 or TRBV6-3 and TRBJ2-5; a weak D match, TRBD2 (5 bases). This CDR3 has 12 residues. Germline loops: CDR1 MNHEY, CDR2 SVGEGT. Trimming took 2 bases from V and 5 from J, leaving 6 bases between them. The CDR3 sequence is CASSYREETQYF. DNA of the CDR3: TGTGCCAGCAGTTACAGGGAGGAGACCCAGTACTTC.

This clonotype was observed a few times. V usage is TRBV28 and J usage is TRBJ2-3; tentative D call: TRBD2 (5 bases). From germline, CDR1 is MDHEN and CDR2 SYDVKM. V dropped 9 bases and J dropped 0 bases, with 22 bases sitting between them. CDR3 length: 17 residues. Here the CDR3 reads CASRRFSGLTSTDTQYF. Written as DNA, the CDR3 is TGTGCCAGTAGAAGATTCAGCGGACTTACTAGCACAGATACGCAGTATTTT.

This clonotype was observed many times. The J gene is TRBJ1-4, the V gene TRBV20-1, with D possibly TRBD1 on 5 matching bases. The CDR3 spans 16 residues. V dropped 6 bases and J dropped 0 bases, with 17 bases sitting between them. Germline lookup yields CDR1 DFQATT and CDR2 SNEGSKA (reference sequence). CDR3 nucleotides: TGCAGTGCGTTGGGACTGCTCCTTACAACTAATGAAAAACTGTTTTTT. Protein: CSALGLLLTTNEKLFF.

This clonotype was recorded at least ten times. The J gene is TRBJ1-5, the V gene TRBV20-1; D call uncertain. Germline CDR1 DFQATT, CDR2 SNEGSKA (reference sequence). Trimming removed 0 bases at V and 3 bases at J, with 6 bases between. CDR3 length: 13 residues. This chain's CDR3 is CSARDRANQPQHF. CDR3 coding DNA: TGCAGTGCTAGAGATAGGGCCAATCAGCCCCAGCATTTT.

The table lists this clonotype with a few counts. The rearrangement uses TRBV7-2 and TRBJ1-1; the match to TRBD1 covers 10 bases. CDR1 SGHTA and CDR2 FQGNSA come from the germline V gene. The CDR3 is made up of 16 amino acids. V shed 4 bases and J 3 bases; nucleotides not matched to a gene: 8. CDR3 protein: CASSSPSGTGDTEAFF. The DNA for the CDR3 is TGTGCCAGCAGCTCCCCATCCGGGACAGGGGACACTGAAGCTTTCTTT.

In this sample, this clonotype turned up a few times. The V gene is TRBV6-2 or TRBV6-3, the J gene TRBJ1-4, with D possibly being TRBD1 (6 bases). The germline V gene encodes CDR1 MNHEY and CDR2 SVGEGT. V dropped 7 bases and J dropped 9 bases, with 18 bases sitting between them. The CDR3 extends over 14 amino acids. CDR3 coding DNA: TGTGCCAGCAATATACCGGGACAAGGCCAAAAACTGTTTTTT. It is translated as CASNIPGQGQKLFF.

The J gene is TRBJ2-5, the V gene TRBV7-9, with D possibly being TRBD2 (5 bases). Germline V gene lookup returns CDR1 SEHNR and CDR2 FQNEAQ (reference sequence). With 3 bases removed from V and 1 base from J, the gap between germline ends came to 12 bases. The CDR3 length is 15 residues. CDR3 sequence reads: CASSFKGLFQETQYF. The CDR3 DNA sequence: TGTGCCAGCAGCTTTAAAGGACTGTTCCAAGAGACCCAGTACTTC.

This chain connects TRBV29-1 to TRBJ2-7; 10 bases fit TRBD2. CDR1 is SQVTM and CDR2 is ANQGSEA in the germline V gene. The CDR3 length is 14 residues. V dropped 6 bases and J dropped 2; count of bases not matched to a gene: 7. CDR3 in amino acids: CSVLAGVAPYEQYF. The CDR3 bases are TGCAGCGTCCTAGCGGGAGTCGCCCCCTACGAGCAGTACTTC.

This clonotype was seen at least ten times. The J gene is TRBJ1-6, the V gene TRBV7-9; possible D gene TRBD1, 6 bases. V dropped 1 base and J dropped 7 bases, with 20 bases sitting between them. Germline CDR1 reads SEHNR; CDR2 reads FQNEAQ (reference sequence). The CDR3 totals 18 residues. The CDR3 DNA sequence: TGTGCCAGCAGCTTAGAAGTGTTGGGGGCCCTAGGCAATTCACCCCTCCACTTT. As protein: CASSLEVLGALGNSPLHF.

This clonotype was seen ten or more times. The chain has TRBV6-5 and TRBJ1-1; possibly TRBD1 for D (5 bases). This CDR3 region has 15 residues. Deletions cut 7 bases from V and 2 bases from J, with 17 bases between. Germline CDR1 MNHEY, CDR2 SVGAGI. CDR3 sequence: CASTPEGRGNTEAFF. The CDR3 region has the DNA TGTGCCAGCACCCCAGAGGGGAGGGGAAACACTGAAGCTTTCTTT.

This clonotype has at least ten counts. The J gene is TRBJ2-5, the V gene TRBV24-1; either TRBD1 or TRBD2 may supply D (5 bases each). The CDR3 runs 17 residues. In germline, CDR1 is KGHDR, CDR2 SFDVKD. The ends were cut back, 6 bases at V and 2 bases at J, with 21 bases in the middle. The CDR3: CATSSIPGRSTQETQYF. As DNA, the CDR3 is TGTGCCACCAGTTCGATCCCGGGACGGTCTACTCAAGAGACCCAGTACTTC.

At least ten counts were recorded for this clonotype. The chain joins TRBV28 to TRBJ1-4; D possibly corresponds to TRBD1 (5 bases). The V and J ends lost 5 bases and 4 bases respectively, with 14 bases between them. CDR3 size: 15 residues. CDR1 MDHEN and CDR2 SYDVKM come from the germline V gene. The DNA for the CDR3 is TGTGCCAGCAGTCGGGGCTGGGGGAGTAATGAAAAACTGTTTTTT. Translating gives CASSRGWGSNEKLFF.

This clonotype was counted many times. This chain links TRBV4-3 with TRBJ2-2; D is uncertain. The CDR3 is made up of 14 amino acids. CDR1 is LGHNA, CDR2 YSLEER, per germline. The V and J ends lost 1 base and 6 bases respectively, with 9 bases between them. Here the CDR3 reads CASSQVPYAGELFF. CDR3 nucleotides: TGCGCCAGCAGCCAAGTTCCGTACGCCGGGGAGCTGTTTTTT.

In this sample, this clonotype turned up many times. This sequence joins TRBV2 and TRBJ2-1, with 10 bases aligning to TRBD2. Per germline, CDR1 SNHLY and CDR2 FYNNEI. Losses at the gene ends were 6 bases for V and 5 bases for J; bases not matched to a gene: 1. The CDR3 spans 13 residues. The CDR3 nucleotides are TGTGCCAGCAGGCTAGCGGGAGACAATGAGCAGTTCTTC. This sequence encodes CASRLAGDNEQFF. The full variable domain, in which reference TRBV2 and TRBJ2-1 provide the parts outside the CDR3, is EPEVTQTPSHQVTQMGQEVILRCVPISNHLYFYWYRQILGQKVEFLVSFYNNEISEKSEIFDDQFSVERPDGSNFTLKIRSTKLEDSAMYFCASRLAGDNEQFFGPGTRLTVL.

This clonotype was detected many times. V and J are TRBV28 and TRBJ2-5; D may correspond to TRBD1 or TRBD2 (5 bases each). This CDR3 region has 15 residues. V lost 4 bases to trimming and J lost 5 bases, with 17 bases between them. Germline lookup yields CDR1 MDHEN and CDR2 SYDVKM. CDR3 DNA: TGTGCCAGCAGTTCCCGGGACCCGACGGGGGAGACCCAGTACTTC. The encoded protein is CASSSRDPTGETQYF.